The clone carrying this T cell receptor (beta chain) occurred many times. Its antigen is as yet unknown. Then a second PCR, running roughly 7 to 11 cycles, was carried out with a sample-barcoded 5' primer and a J-beta primer mix. TCRdb reanalysed the 5' RACE reads using MiXCR and keeps one entry per CDR3 protein. The sample holds roughly 900,000 distinct CDR3 sequences; 25% to 35% are singletons and the top ten take approximately 15%. The germline V gene has CDR1 SGHRS and CDR2 YFSETQ. Trimming cost V 3 bases and J 7 bases, with 13 bases left between them. The CDR3 spans 13 residues. These data belong to a study of blood T cells in healthy people across ages. General study points: Higher diversity and more naive CD4+ cells were features of long-lived donors, compared to aged donors.

Every donor contributed roughly 11 milliliters of peripheral blood by blood draw. A minimum of 7 million PBMCs was isolated per sample. Sequenced material: blood. The clonotype comes from a woman aged 80 or over in good health. The V and J genes are TRBV5-1 and TRBJ1-2; D perhaps matches TRBD1 (5 bases). CDR3 amino acids: CASSSTGEAGYTF. CDR3 nucleotides: TGCGCCAGCAGCTCGACGGGGGAAGCTGGCTACACCTTC.